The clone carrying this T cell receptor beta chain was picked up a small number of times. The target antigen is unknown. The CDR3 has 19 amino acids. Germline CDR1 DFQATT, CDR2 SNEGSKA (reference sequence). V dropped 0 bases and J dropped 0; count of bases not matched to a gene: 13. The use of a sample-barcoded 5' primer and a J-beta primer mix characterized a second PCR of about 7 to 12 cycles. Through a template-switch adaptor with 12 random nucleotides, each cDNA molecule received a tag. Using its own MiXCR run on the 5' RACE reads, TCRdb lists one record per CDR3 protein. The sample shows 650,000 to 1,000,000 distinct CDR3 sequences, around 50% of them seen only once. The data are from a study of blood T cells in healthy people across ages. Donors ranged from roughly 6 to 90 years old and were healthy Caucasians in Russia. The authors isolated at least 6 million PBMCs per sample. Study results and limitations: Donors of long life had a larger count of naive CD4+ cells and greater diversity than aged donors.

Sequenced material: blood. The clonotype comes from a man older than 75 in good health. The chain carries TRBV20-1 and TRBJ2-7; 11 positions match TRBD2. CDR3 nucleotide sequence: TGCAGTGCTAGAGATTTCGGACTAGCGGGTTCCTCGCTCTCCTACGAGCAGTACTTC. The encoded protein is CSARDFGLAGSSLSYEQYF.